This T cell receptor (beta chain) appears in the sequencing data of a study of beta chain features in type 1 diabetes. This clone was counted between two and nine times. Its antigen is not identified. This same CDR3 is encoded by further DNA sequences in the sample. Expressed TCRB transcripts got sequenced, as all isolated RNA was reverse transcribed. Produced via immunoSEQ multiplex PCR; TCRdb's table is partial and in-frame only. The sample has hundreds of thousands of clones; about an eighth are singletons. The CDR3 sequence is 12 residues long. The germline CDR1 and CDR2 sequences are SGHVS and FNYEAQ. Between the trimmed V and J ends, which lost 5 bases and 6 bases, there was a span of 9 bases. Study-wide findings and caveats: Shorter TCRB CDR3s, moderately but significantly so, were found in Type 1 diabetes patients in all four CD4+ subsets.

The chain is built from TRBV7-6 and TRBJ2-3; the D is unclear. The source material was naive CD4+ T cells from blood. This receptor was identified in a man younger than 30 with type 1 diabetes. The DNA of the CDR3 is TGTGCCAGCAGCCTCGATCGGGATACGCAGTATTTT. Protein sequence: CASSLDRDTQYF.